These T cell receptor beta chains were read from a single sample in a study of cytomegalovirus exposure and HLA in healthy donors. Produced via immunoSEQ multiplex PCR; TCRdb's table is partial and in-frame only. Of under 100,000 clones in the sample, about 96% were seen once. Source material: PBMCs. The source of these receptors is a man in his late teens or twenties in good health and CMV-seronegative. CDR3s include the opening cysteine and the closing phenylalanine or tryptophan. The D gene is left open where the match is weak. A row's size may be missing; if present it is once, few, many or a size class.

CDR3: CSVETSRTGAYGELFF
DNA: TGCAGCGTTGAAACGTCCCGGACAGGGGCCTACGGGGAGCTGTTTTTT
J: TRBJ2-2
size: .
D: TRBD1
V: TRBV29-1

CDR3: CASSALGTTQETQYF
DNA: TGCGCCAGCAGCGCCCTTGGGACTACGCAAGAGACCCAGTACTTC
J: TRBJ2-5
size: .
D: TRBD2
V: TRBV5-1

CDR3: CASSEGLTEAFF
DNA: TGTGCCAGCTCAGAGGGACTCACTGAAGCTTTCTTT
J: TRBJ1-1
size: .
D: .
V: TRBV18

CDR3: CASSSGAPRYTF
DNA: TGTGCCAGCAGTAGTGGGGCGCCCCGCTACACCTTC
J: TRBJ1-2
size: .
D: .
V: TRBV7-9

CDR3: CASSRGQGGADTQYF
DNA: TGCGCCAGCAGCCGGGGACAGGGAGGCGCAGATACGCAGTATTTT
J: TRBJ2-3
size: once
D: TRBD1
V: TRBV5-1

CDR3: CASSRGRRYEQYF
DNA: TGTGCCAGCAGCCGAGGTAGGCGATACGAGCAGTACTTC
J: TRBJ2-7
size: .
D: .
V: TRBV5-4

CDR3: CASSPGGRADTQYF
DNA: TGCGCCAGCAGCCCAGGGGGTAGAGCAGATACGCAGTATTTT
J: TRBJ2-3
size: .
D: TRBD1
V: TRBV4-1

CDR3: CSVRERENYNEQFF
DNA: TGCAGCGTCCGGGAGCGGGAGAACTACAATGAGCAGTTCTTC
J: TRBJ2-1
size: .
D: TRBD2
V: TRBV29-1

CDR3: CASSPLDRAVEKLFF
DNA: TGTGCCAGCAGCCCACTCGACAGGGCAGTTGAAAAACTGTTTTTT
J: TRBJ1-4
size: .
D: TRBD1
V: TRBV28

CDR3: CASSLLIAEYNEQFF
DNA: TGTGCCAGCTCACTGCTCATAGCGGAGTACAATGAGCAGTTCTTC
J: TRBJ2-1
size: .
D: .
V: TRBV18

CDR3: CSVEDPSGMLNEQFF
DNA: TGCAGCGTTGAAGACCCTAGCGGGATGTTAAATGAGCAGTTCTTC
J: TRBJ2-1
size: .
D: TRBD2
V: TRBV29-1

CDR3: CASTKAGGTATYEQYF
DNA: TGTGCCAGCACCAAGGCCGGCGGGACGGCAACCTACGAGCAGTACTTC
J: TRBJ2-7
size: few
D: .
V: TRBV11-2

CDR3: CASSTDRGSYNEQFF
DNA: TGTGCCAGCAGTACGGACAGGGGCTCCTACAATGAGCAGTTCTTC
J: TRBJ2-1
size: .
D: TRBD1
V: TRBV2

CDR3: CASSMGRVYEQYF
DNA: TGCGCCAGCAGTATGGGGCGAGTCTACGAGCAGTACTTC
J: TRBJ2-7
size: .
D: .
V: TRBV5-1

CDR3: CASSLARGGAGDYGYTF
DNA: TGCGCCAGCAGCTTGGCCCGCGGGGGGGCTGGTGACTATGGCTACACCTTC
J: TRBJ1-2
size: .
D: .
V: TRBV5-1

CDR3: CASSEFKGGVTEAFF
DNA: TGTGCCAGCAGTGAATTTAAAGGGGGCGTCACTGAAGCTTTCTTT
J: TRBJ1-1
size: .
D: TRBD1
V: TRBV25-1

CDR3: CASSENRHLSTDTQYF
DNA: TGTGCCAGCAGTGAAAACCGACACCTGAGCACAGATACGCAGTATTTT
J: TRBJ2-3
size: .
D: .
V: TRBV25-1

CDR3: CASNGRQGPDTQYF
DNA: TGTGCCAGCAACGGACGCCAGGGCCCAGATACGCAGTATTTT
J: TRBJ2-3
size: .
D: .
V: TRBV7-9

CDR3: CASSLAGVGGEQYF
DNA: TGTGCCAGCAGCCTAGCGGGAGTAGGGGGCGAGCAGTACTTC
J: TRBJ2-7
size: .
D: TRBD2
V: TRBV6-6

CDR3: CASRKGNDEKLFF
DNA: TGTGCCAGCAGAAAGGGGAACGATGAAAAACTGTTTTTT
J: TRBJ1-4
size: .
D: .
V: TRBV28

CDR3: CASSVIQGADGYTF
DNA: TGTGCCAGCAGCGTCATACAGGGGGCGGATGGCTACACCTTC
J: TRBJ1-2
size: .
D: TRBD1
V: TRBV7-9

CDR3: CASSSTGSYGYTF
DNA: TGTGCCAGCAGTTCTACAGGGAGCTATGGCTACACCTTC
J: TRBJ1-2
size: once
D: .
V: TRBV27

CDR3: CASSPHGSNTDTQYF
DNA: TGTGCCAGCAGCCCCCACGGTTCTAACACAGATACGCAGTATTTT
J: TRBJ2-3
size: .
D: .
V: TRBV7-2

CDR3: CASSQGGGGYEQYF
DNA: TGTGCCAGCAGCCAAGGGGGGGGCGGCTACGAGCAGTACTTC
J: TRBJ2-7
size: .
D: .
V: TRBV14

CDR3: CASSQGNRDHGTYEQYF
DNA: TGCGCCAGCAGCCAAGGGAACAGGGACCATGGGACCTACGAGCAGTACTTC
J: TRBJ2-7
size: .
D: .
V: TRBV4-1

CDR3: CASSERGGPPYNEQFF
DNA: TGTGCCAGCAGTGAACGGGGGGGCCCCCCCTACAATGAGCAGTTCTTC
J: TRBJ2-1
size: once
D: TRBD2
V: TRBV6-1

CDR3: CASSLAVGGRGTEAFF
DNA: TGCGCCAGCAGCTTGGCCGTCGGCGGGAGGGGCACTGAAGCTTTCTTT
J: TRBJ1-1
size: .
D: .
V: TRBV5-1

CDR3: CASSRITSGRRYEQFF
DNA: TGCGCCAGCAGCCGTATCACTAGCGGGAGAAGGTATGAGCAGTTCTTC
J: TRBJ2-1
size: .
D: TRBD2
V: TRBV4-3

CDR3: CASSFDGGETQYF
DNA: TGTGCCAGCAGTTTCGACGGAGGAGAGACCCAGTACTTC
J: TRBJ2-5
size: .
D: .
V: TRBV27

CDR3: CASGGQGAGPGANVLTF
DNA: TGCGCCAGCGGCGGACAGGGGGCTGGGCCTGGGGCCAACGTCCTGACTTTC
J: TRBJ2-6
size: .
D: TRBD1
V: TRBV5-1

CDR3: CASSHSLGEYEQYF
DNA: TGCGCCAGCAGCCACAGTCTAGGCGAGTACGAGCAGTACTTC
J: TRBJ2-7
size: .
D: .
V: TRBV4-1

CDR3: CASSSDRAGEAFF
DNA: TGTGCCAGCAGCTCTGACAGGGCGGGTGAAGCTTTCTTT
J: TRBJ1-1
size: .
D: TRBD1
V: TRBV7-9

CDR3: CASLKSLGSSYEQYF
DNA: TGTGCCAGCTTAAAAAGCTTGGGGAGCTCCTACGAGCAGTACTTC
J: TRBJ2-7
size: .
D: .
V: TRBV28

CDR3: CASRDAAGVGETQYF
DNA: TGTGCCAGCAGGGATGCAGCGGGAGTTGGAGAGACCCAGTACTTC
J: TRBJ2-5
size: .
D: TRBD2
V: TRBV13

CDR3: CASSRTSGREKTQYF
DNA: TGTGCCAGCAGTCGGACTAGCGGGAGGGAAAAGACCCAGTACTTC
J: TRBJ2-5
size: .
D: TRBD2
V: TRBV6-5

CDR3: CASSYSANEKLFF
DNA: TGTGCCAGCAGTTATTCCGCTAATGAAAAACTGTTTTTT
J: TRBJ1-4
size: .
D: .
V: TRBV6-5

CDR3: CASRSLGYETQYF
DNA: TGCGCCAGCAGGTCCCTAGGATACGAGACCCAGTACTTC
J: TRBJ2-5
size: .
D: .
V: TRBV10-2

CDR3: CASSLDPVYTEAFF
DNA: TGTGCCAGCAGCTTAGATCCAGTATACACTGAAGCTTTCTTT
J: TRBJ1-1
size: once
D: .
V: TRBV7-8

CDR3: CATSNLLEPGYTF
DNA: TGTGCCACCAGCAACCTACTCGAACCGGGCTACACCTTC
J: TRBJ1-2
size: .
D: .
V: TRBV15

CDR3: CASSLAGTSGNNEQFF
DNA: TGTGCCAGCAGCTTGGCCGGGACTAGCGGCAACAATGAGCAGTTCTTC
J: TRBJ2-1
size: once
D: TRBD2
V: TRBV5-6

CDR3: CASSQRRFWTQGVPEAFF
DNA: TGCGCCAGCAGCCAACGACGTTTTTGGACTCAGGGGGTCCCTGAAGCTTTCTTT
J: TRBJ1-1
size: .
D: TRBD1
V: TRBV4-1

CDR3: CASSDGQYTEAFF
DNA: TGTGCCAGCAGCGACGGACAGTACACTGAAGCTTTCTTT
J: TRBJ1-1
size: .
D: .
V: TRBV7-9

CDR3: CASSPGVLGYTF
DNA: TGTGCCAGCAGCCCAGGGGTTTTAGGCTACACCTTC
J: TRBJ1-2
size: .
D: .
V: TRBV11-3

CDR3: CASSPRTGPTVTGELFF
DNA: TGTGCCAGTAGTCCCCGGACTGGCCCAACCGTCACCGGGGAGCTGTTTTTT
J: TRBJ2-2
size: .
D: .
V: TRBV19

CDR3: CASSLVSDTEAFF
DNA: TGTGCCAGCAGCTTAGTTTCGGACACTGAAGCTTTCTTT
J: TRBJ1-1
size: .
D: .
V: TRBV11-2

CDR3: CASSFVGQGANYEQYF
DNA: TGTGCCAGCAGTTTTGTGGGACAGGGGGCTAACTACGAGCAGTACTTC
J: TRBJ2-7
size: .
D: TRBD1
V: TRBV27

CDR3: CASSYSKAGLIAQHF
DNA: TGTGCCAGCAGTTACTCAAAGGCAGGGTTAATTGCCCAGCATTTT
J: TRBJ1-5
size: .
D: .
V: TRBV6-5

CDR3: CASSQRDSYYGYTF
DNA: TGCGCCAGCAGCCAACGGGACAGCTATTATGGCTACACCTTC
J: TRBJ1-2
size: .
D: TRBD1
V: TRBV5-1

CDR3: CAFWTDASYGYTF
DNA: TGTGCCTTCTGGACAGATGCGAGCTATGGCTACACCTTC
J: TRBJ1-2
size: .
D: .
V: TRBV10-3

CDR3: CASSKRGQGNTIYF
DNA: TGTGCCAGCTCGAAGAGGGGACAGGGAAACACCATATATTTT
J: TRBJ1-3
size: .
D: TRBD1
V: TRBV11-2

CDR3: CASSGQGGGSTDTQYF
DNA: TGTGCCAGTAGTGGACAGGGCGGGGGTAGCACAGATACGCAGTATTTT
J: TRBJ2-3
size: .
D: .
V: TRBV19

CDR3: CASSPASGDNEQFF
DNA: TGTGCCAGTAGTCCGGCTAGCGGGGACAATGAGCAGTTCTTC
J: TRBJ2-1
size: .
D: TRBD2
V: TRBV19

CDR3: CASSRDRATTGELFF
DNA: TGTGCCAGCAGCCGGGACAGGGCGACTACGGGGGAGCTGTTTTTT
J: TRBJ2-2
size: .
D: TRBD1
V: TRBV11-3

CDR3: CASSPLAGEKGQFF
DNA: TGTGCCAGCAGCCCTCTAGCGGGGGAGAAAGGGCAGTTCTTC
J: TRBJ2-1
size: .
D: TRBD2
V: TRBV11-2

CDR3: CASSLGSPGLLTTGELFF
DNA: TGCGCCAGCAGCTTGGGGAGTCCGGGACTACTAACCACCGGGGAGCTGTTTTTT
J: TRBJ2-2
size: .
D: TRBD2
V: TRBV5-1